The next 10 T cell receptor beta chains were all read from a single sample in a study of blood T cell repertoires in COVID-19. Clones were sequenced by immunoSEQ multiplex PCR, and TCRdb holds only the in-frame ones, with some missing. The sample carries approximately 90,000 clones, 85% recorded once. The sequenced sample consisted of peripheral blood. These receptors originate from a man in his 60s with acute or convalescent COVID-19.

The CDR3 region has the DNA TGTGCCAGCAGTGGAAGGGTCGGACAGGGGCATTTTAATGAAAAACTGTTTTTT. It encodes CASSGRVGQGHFNEKLFF. The chain carries TRBV6-1 and TRBJ1-4; 9 positions match TRBD1. The CDR3 sequence is 18 residues long. V was clipped by 4 bases and J by 4 bases; unmatched bases: 13. Per the germline V gene, CDR1 is MNHNS and CDR2 is SASEGT.

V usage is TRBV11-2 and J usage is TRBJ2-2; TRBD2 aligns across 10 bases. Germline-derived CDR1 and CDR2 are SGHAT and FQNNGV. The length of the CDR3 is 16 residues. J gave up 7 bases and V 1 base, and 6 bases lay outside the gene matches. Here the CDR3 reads CASSLGASGSHGELFF. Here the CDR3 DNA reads TGTGCCAGCAGCTTAGGGGCTAGCGGGAGTCACGGGGAGCTGTTTTTT.

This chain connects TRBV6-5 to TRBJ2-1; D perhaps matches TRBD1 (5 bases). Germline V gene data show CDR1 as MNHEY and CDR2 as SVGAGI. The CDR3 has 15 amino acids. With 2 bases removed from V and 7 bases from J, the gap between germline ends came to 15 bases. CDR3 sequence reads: CASSYLRRVANEQFF. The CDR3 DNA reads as TGTGCCAGCAGTTACCTTCGCAGGGTTGCGAATGAGCAGTTCTTC.

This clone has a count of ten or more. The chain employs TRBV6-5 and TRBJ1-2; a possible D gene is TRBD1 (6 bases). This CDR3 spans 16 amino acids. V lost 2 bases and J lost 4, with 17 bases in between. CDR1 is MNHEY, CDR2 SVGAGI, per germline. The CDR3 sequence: CASSYRGQGLTYGYTF. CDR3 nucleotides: TGTGCCAGCAGTTACAGAGGGCAGGGGCTCACCTATGGCTACACCTTC.

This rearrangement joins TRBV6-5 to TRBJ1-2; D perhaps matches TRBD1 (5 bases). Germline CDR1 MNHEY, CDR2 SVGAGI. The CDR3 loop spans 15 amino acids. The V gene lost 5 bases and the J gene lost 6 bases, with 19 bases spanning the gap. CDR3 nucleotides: TGTGCCAGCAGTCAATCGGGGGGTCTCGGTGATGGCTACACCTTC. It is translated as CASSQSGGLGDGYTF.

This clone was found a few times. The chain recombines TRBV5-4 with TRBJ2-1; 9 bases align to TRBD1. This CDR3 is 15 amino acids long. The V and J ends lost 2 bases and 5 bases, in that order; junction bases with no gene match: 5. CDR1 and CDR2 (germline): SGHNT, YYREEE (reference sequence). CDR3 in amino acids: CASSFGQGRNNEQFF. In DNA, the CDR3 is TGTGCCAGCAGCTTCGGACAGGGGCGGAACAATGAGCAGTTCTTC.

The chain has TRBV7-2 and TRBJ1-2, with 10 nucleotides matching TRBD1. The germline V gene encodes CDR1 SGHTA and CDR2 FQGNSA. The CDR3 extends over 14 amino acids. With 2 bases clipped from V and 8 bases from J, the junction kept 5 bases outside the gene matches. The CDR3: CASSLRQGAEGYTF. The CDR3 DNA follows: TGTGCCAGCAGCTTACGACAGGGGGCGGAGGGCTACACCTTC.

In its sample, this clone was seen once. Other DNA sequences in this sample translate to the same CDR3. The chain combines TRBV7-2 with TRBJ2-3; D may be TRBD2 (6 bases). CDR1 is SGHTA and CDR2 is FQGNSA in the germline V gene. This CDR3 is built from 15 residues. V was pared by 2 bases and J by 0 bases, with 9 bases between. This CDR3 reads CASSLTGLSTDTQYF. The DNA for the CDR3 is TGTGCCAGCAGCTTAACGGGACTCAGCACAGATACGCAGTATTTT.

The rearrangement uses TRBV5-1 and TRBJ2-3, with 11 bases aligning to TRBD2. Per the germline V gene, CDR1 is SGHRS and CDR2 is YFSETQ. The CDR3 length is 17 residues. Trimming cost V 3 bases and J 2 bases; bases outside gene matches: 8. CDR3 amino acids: CASSSGLADAATDTQYF. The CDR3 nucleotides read TGCGCCAGCAGCTCGGGACTAGCGGACGCAGCCACAGATACGCAGTATTTT.

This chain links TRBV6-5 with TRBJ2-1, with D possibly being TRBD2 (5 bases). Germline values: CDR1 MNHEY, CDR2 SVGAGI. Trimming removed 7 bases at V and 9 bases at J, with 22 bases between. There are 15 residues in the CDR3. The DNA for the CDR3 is TGTGCCAGCACCAAGGGTCTTGAGGGATGGGGTGAGCAGTTCTTC. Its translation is CASTKGLEGWGEQFF.